The clone carrying this TCR beta chain turned up a few times. One entry per CDR3 protein, called by TCRdb with MiXCR from the RT-PCR reads. Of about 700,000 distinct CDR3 sequences in the sample, around 14% were seen once. Germline V lookup: CDR1 MNHEY, CDR2 SVGAGI. V lost 5 bases to trimming and J lost 6 bases; unmatched junction nucleotides: 8. The CDR3 is 15 residues long. The source material was memory CD4+ T cells from blood. V gene TRBV6-5 combines with J gene TRBJ1-5, with TRBD1 matching over 9 bases. This sequence was found in a female donor in good health, serving as a healthy control. CDR3 sequence: CASSTQQGAGQPQHF. DNA of the CDR3: TGTGCCAGCAGTACTCAACAGGGGGCAGGTCAGCCCCAGCATTTT.